A single sample is the source of the 32 T cell receptor beta chains below, sequenced in a study of PD-1 blockade in mismatch repair-deficient tumors. Some clones are missing from TCRdb's copy, which holds only in-frame ones; the method was immunoSEQ multiplex PCR. The sample contains under 150,000 clones, 86% of which appear only once. The starting material was peripheral blood, obtained 44 weeks after starting pembrolizumab. The receptors stem from an adult with mismatch repair-deficient cancer.

In DNA form, the CDR3 reads TGTGCCAGCAGTCCCGGTTCGGAAACAGATACGCAGTATTTT. Translating it yields CASSPGSETDTQYF. V usage is TRBV2 and J usage is TRBJ2-3; D gene uncertain. The germline gives CDR1 SNHLY, CDR2 FYNNEI. The CDR3 covers 14 residues. V was shortened by 5 bases and J by 3 bases, with 12 bases between the two germline ends.

This clone has only one observation. This chain uses TRBV11-2 with TRBJ2-7; 7 positions match TRBD1. CDR3 size: 14 residues. Per germline, CDR1 SGHAT and CDR2 FQNNGV. V gave up 4 bases and J gave up 3 bases; unmatched junction bases: 6. Written as DNA, the CDR3 is TGTGCCAGCAGCTACGGGACAGCCCGCTACGAGCAGTACTTC. It yields the protein CASSYGTARYEQYF.

V gene TRBV30 combines with J gene TRBJ2-5, with no clear D. This CDR3 spans 13 amino acids. Germline assignment: CDR1 GTSNPN and CDR2 SVGIG (reference sequence). Trimming took off 0 bases at V and 5 bases at J, with 10 bases between the two ends. CDR3 sequence: CAWSVVEKETQYF. The CDR3 DNA reads as TGTGCCTGGAGTGTAGTTGAAAAGGAGACCCAGTACTTC.

The chain couples TRBV29-1 to TRBJ1-2; a weak D match, TRBD1 (5 bases). V lost 3 bases and J 5 bases, leaving 22 bases between the germline ends. The germline V gene has CDR1 SQVTM and CDR2 ANQGSEA. The CDR3 spans 16 residues. The CDR3 DNA sequence: TGCAGCGTTGAGGGTCCGGACACTCACCTTCCTTATGGCTACACCTTC. Translated: CSVEGPDTHLPYGYTF.

The chain links TRBV19 to TRBJ1-1; the D gene is possibly TRBD1 (6 bases). Looked up from germline, CDR1 is LNHDA and CDR2 is SQIVND (reference sequence). With 5 bases removed from V and 0 bases from J, the gap between germline ends came to 10 bases. The CDR3 is 14 residues long. CDR3 bases: TGTGCCAGTAGTTGGACAGCGGTGAACACTGAAGCTTTCTTT. Amino acid sequence: CASSWTAVNTEAFF. Based on the CDR3 plus reference TRBV19 and TRBJ1-1, the full variable domain is DGGITQSPKYLFRKEGQNVTLSCEQNLNHDAMYWYRQDPGQGLRLIYYSQIVNDFQKGDIAEGYSVSREKKESFPLTVTSAQKNPTAFYLCASSWTAVNTEAFFGQGTRLTVV.

This chain uses TRBV28 with TRBJ1-2; 10 bases fit TRBD1. J lost 5 bases, V lost 6 bases, and 12 bases had no gene match. This CDR3 has 16 residues. CDR1 and CDR2 from the germline V gene are MDHEN and SYDVKM. CDR3 bases: TGTGCCAGCAGCCCAGACCCCGGGACAGGGGCGTATGGCTACACCTTC. It yields the protein CASSPDPGTGAYGYTF.

The chain employs TRBV15 and TRBJ2-1; 9 bases line up with TRBD2. V shed 5 bases, J shed 7 bases, and the junction held 9 bases outside the gene matches. The length of the CDR3 is 15 residues. Germline V gives CDR1 LNHNV, CDR2 YYDKDF (reference sequence). CDR3 bases: TGTGCCACCAGCGGAGCGGGAGGACGGGGAAATGAGCAGTTCTTC. Translation: CATSGAGGRGNEQFF.

This rearrangement joins TRBV9 to TRBJ2-7; D possibly corresponds to TRBD2 (6 bases). Per germline, CDR1 SGDLS and CDR2 YYNGEE. V was cut by 0 bases and J by 2 bases, with 12 bases left in between. This CDR3 has 15 amino acids. CDR3 coding DNA: TGTGCCAGCAGCGTAGGCCTAGCGCCTACCTACGAGCAGTACTTC. It is translated as CASSVGLAPTYEQYF.

This clone appeared once. The chain is built from TRBV6-1 and TRBJ1-5; D remains ambiguous. Germline V gene sequence: CDR1 MNHNS, CDR2 SASEGT. The CDR3 sequence is 18 residues long. Trimming took 3 bases from V and 0 from J, leaving 18 bases between them. CDR3 in amino acids: CASSDLTPYSISNQPQHF. In nucleotides, the CDR3 is TGTGCCAGCAGTGACCTGACCCCCTATTCCATTAGCAATCAGCCCCAGCATTTT.

This clone was seen just once. Relative to the germline gene, one junction end is altered; a read error may explain this. This sequence joins TRBV5-5 and TRBJ2-2; the match to TRBD2 covers 10 bases. Germline V lookup: CDR1 SGHKS, CDR2 YYEKEE (reference sequence). This CDR3 spans 17 amino acids. The CDR3: CASSQDGLAGAGGELFF. As DNA, the CDR3 is TGCGCCAGCAGCCAAGATGGGCTAGCGGGAGCCGGCGGGGAGCTGTTTTTT.

V usage is TRBV6-6 and J usage is TRBJ2-3; maybe TRBD2 (6 bases). In germline, CDR1 is MNHNY, CDR2 SVGAGI (reference sequence). Deletions cut 0 bases from V and 0 bases from J, with 10 bases between. This CDR3 region has 16 residues. CDR3 protein: CASSYSLAASTDTQYF. The CDR3 DNA sequence: TGTGCCAGCAGTTACTCTTTAGCGGCCAGCACAGATACGCAGTATTTT.

The chain carries TRBV6-1 and TRBJ1-1; TRBD1 aligns across 7 bases. The germline CDR1 and CDR2 sequences are MNHNS and SASEGT. The junction had 4 bases not matched to a gene; V was cut back by 0 bases and J by 0 bases. The CDR3 runs 16 residues. Written as DNA, the CDR3 is TGTGCCAGCAGTGAAGCGTGGGACAGACTGAACACTGAAGCTTTCTTT. This sequence encodes CASSEAWDRLNTEAFF.

This clone rates as large (0.1 to 1%). V gene TRBV5-5 combines with J gene TRBJ2-2; 7 nucleotides match TRBD1. Per the germline V gene, CDR1 is SGHKS and CDR2 is YYEKEE (reference sequence). The trim removed 4 bases at V and 9 bases at J, leaving 12 bases unmatched. The CDR3 runs 15 residues. The CDR3 DNA is TGTGCCAGCAGCGTCGACAGGGTGGATTACCGGGAGCTGTTTTTT. Translating gives CASSVDRVDYRELFF.

This clone was seen a handful of times. V gene TRBV10-2 combines with J gene TRBJ2-7; tentative D call: TRBD1 (6 bases). Deletions cut 6 bases from V and 3 bases from J, with 6 bases between. The CDR3 sequence is 11 residues long. Germline V gene lookup returns CDR1 WSHSY and CDR2 SAAADI. The CDR3 DNA follows: TGCGCCAGCAGGGACAGCTACGAGCAGTACTTC. Its protein is CASRDSYEQYF.

The chain recombines TRBV27 with TRBJ2-7; 9 positions agree with TRBD1. Germline-derived CDR1 and CDR2 are MNHEY and SMNVEV (reference sequence). This CDR3 has 14 residues. The V segment lost 6 bases and the J segment 4 bases; nucleotides outside the gene matches: 7. CDR3 amino acids: CASSAGTGRYEQYF. The CDR3 DNA sequence: TGTGCCAGCAGCGCCGGGACAGGGAGATACGAGCAGTACTTC.

To note about this clone: At one of its ends the junction is not consistent with the germline gene, which may arise from a read error. The chain employs TRBV27 and TRBJ2-7, with D perhaps TRBD1 or TRBD2 (6 bases each). The germline CDR1 and CDR2 sequences are MNHEY and SMNVEV (reference sequence). The CDR3 has 18 amino acids. This CDR3 is CANSSGSGAFGVVYEQYF. CDR3 in DNA: TGTGCCAACAGTTCCGGTTCGGGGGCGTTCGGGGTGGTGTACGAGCAGTACTTC.

In this sample, this clone turned up a few times. The chain couples TRBV19 to TRBJ2-7; a weak D match, TRBD1 (5 bases). The CDR3 loop spans 15 amino acids. V lost 3 bases to trimming and J lost 1 base, with 13 bases between them. Germline V gene sequence: CDR1 LNHDA, CDR2 SQIVND (reference sequence). The CDR3 DNA sequence: TGTGCCAGTAGTATTGCAGGGCCGCAATCCTACGAGCAGTACTTC. It encodes CASSIAGPQSYEQYF. Using reference TRBV19 and TRBJ2-7 for the parts outside the CDR3, the full variable domain is DGGITQSPKYLFRKEGQNVTLSCEQNLNHDAMYWYRQDPGQGLRLIYYSQIVNDFQKGDIAEGYSVSREKKESFPLTVTSAQKNPTAFYLCASSIAGPQSYEQYFGPGTRLTVT.

V usage is TRBV7-9 and J usage is TRBJ2-5, with TRBD2 identical over 12 bases. CDR3 length: 16 residues. CDR1 is SEHNR and CDR2 is FQNEAQ in the germline V gene (reference sequence). Trimming removed 5 bases from V and 4 bases from J; junction bases left unmatched: 8. The CDR3 reads CASSPWTSGKSETQYF. In nucleotides, the CDR3 is TGTGCCAGCAGCCCTTGGACTAGCGGGAAATCAGAGACCCAGTACTTC.

The J gene is TRBJ2-5, the V gene TRBV5-8; TRBD1 is a possible D gene (6 bases). CDR1 and CDR2 (germline): SGHTS, YDEGEE. V lost 4 bases to trimming and J lost 5 bases, with 18 bases between them. The CDR3 spans 15 residues. The CDR3 protein is CASSPQGNQGETQYF. CDR3 nucleotide sequence: TGTGCCAGCAGCCCTCAGGGAAACCAGGGGGAGACCCAGTACTTC.

V gene TRBV11-3 combines with J gene TRBJ2-7; TRBD1 matches at 9 bases. V gave up 3 bases and J gave up 3 bases; unmatched junction bases: 3. There are 14 residues in the CDR3. Germline-derived CDR1 and CDR2 are SGHNT and YENEEA. CDR3 amino acids: CASSLTGGVYEQYF. The CDR3 DNA reads as TGTGCCAGCAGCTTGACAGGGGGAGTCTACGAGCAGTACTTC.

CDR3 nucleotides: TGCAGCGTTGTGGGCAGGGACAGGAGTGAGAACACTGAAGCTTTCTTT. Protein product: CSVVGRDRSENTEAFF. This rearrangement joins TRBV29-1 to TRBJ1-1; TRBD1 aligns across 8 bases. J was trimmed by 1 base and V by 4 bases; bases with no gene match: 11. This CDR3 has 16 residues. Germline V lookup: CDR1 SQVTM, CDR2 ANQGSEA.

This clone was found a few times. This chain uses TRBV28 with TRBJ2-1; the D gene is possibly TRBD2 (6 bases). Trimming removed 8 bases at V and 10 bases at J, with 9 bases between. Germline V gene sequence: CDR1 MDHEN, CDR2 SYDVKM. This CDR3 region has 10 residues. This chain's CDR3 is CASRGREQFF. In DNA, the CDR3 is TGTGCCAGCCGGGGGAGGGAGCAGTTCTTC.

This chain joins TRBV7-3 and TRBJ2-1; 7 nucleotides match TRBD1. Germline V gene sequence: CDR1 SGHTA, CDR2 FQGTGA. The J segment lost 8 bases and the V segment lost 5 bases, leaving 6 bases of the junction unmatched. CDR3 length: 13 amino acids. CDR3 DNA sequence: TGTGCCAGCAGCAAAGACAGGGACCATGAGCAGTTCTTC. Translated: CASSKDRDHEQFF.

This sequence joins TRBV11-3 and TRBJ2-3; D unclear. Trimming cost V 6 bases and J 0 bases, with 7 bases left between them. The CDR3 extends over 13 amino acids. The germline V gene has CDR1 SGHNT and CDR2 YENEEA. CDR3 amino acids: CASSSDSTDTQYF. The CDR3 DNA follows: TGTGCCAGCAGTTCAGACAGCACAGATACGCAGTATTTT.

The sample holds a few counts of this clone. The chain employs TRBV7-6 and TRBJ2-5, with 11 bases lining up with TRBD2. Germline assignment: CDR1 SGHVS and CDR2 FNYEAQ. The CDR3 consists of 15 residues. Germline trimming cut 5 bases from V and 5 bases from J; bases unmatched to any gene: 7. CDR3 sequence: CASSTLAGGGETQYF. CDR3 in DNA: TGTGCCAGCAGCACCTTAGCGGGAGGGGGTGAGACCCAGTACTTC.

This clone was seen only once. The rearrangement joins TRBV7-2 to TRBJ2-5; TRBD1 matches at 8 bases. CDR3 length: 15 amino acids. V lost 5 bases, J lost 2 bases, and 7 bases stayed unmatched. Germline CDR1 and CDR2: SGHTA and FQGNSA. The CDR3 DNA follows: TGTGCCAGCAGCCTTGGACAGGGACTTCAAGAGACCCAGTACTTC. This translates into CASSLGQGLQETQYF.

The chain recombines TRBV7-9 with TRBJ2-3; TRBD1 might be the D (5 bases). Trimming stripped 3 bases from V and 5 bases from J, with 12 bases between. This CDR3 comprises 14 residues. Germline lookup yields CDR1 SEHNR and CDR2 FQNEAQ (reference sequence). Here the CDR3 reads CASSFLDRGDTQYF. In DNA form, the CDR3 reads TGTGCCAGCAGCTTCCTTGATAGGGGAGATACGCAGTATTTT. Based on the CDR3 plus reference TRBV7-9 and TRBJ2-3, the full variable domain is DTGVSQNPRHKITKRGQNVTFRCDPISEHNRLYWYRQTLGQGPEFLTYFQNEAQLEKSRLLSDRFSAERPKGSFSTLEIQRTEQGDSAMYLCASSFLDRGDTQYFGPGTRLTVL.

The chain has TRBV5-4 and TRBJ2-1; D remains ambiguous. Looked up from germline, CDR1 is SGHNT and CDR2 is YYREEE (reference sequence). The CDR3 is made up of 15 amino acids. V was shortened by 2 bases and J by 3 bases, with 12 bases between the two germline ends. The CDR3 sequence is CASSLPFGRYNEQFF. The CDR3 DNA is TGTGCCAGCAGCTTACCGTTCGGGCGCTACAATGAGCAGTTCTTC.

This clone has just one count. V and J are TRBV4-1 and TRBJ2-4, with a tentative D call TRBD2 (6 bases). This CDR3 spans 16 amino acids. V lost 4 bases and J lost 0, with 13 bases in between. The V gene's germline CDR1 is MGHRA and CDR2 YSYEKL. The CDR3 DNA is TGCGCCAGCAGCCTAGGGACTCCACTAGCCAAAAACATTCAGTACTTC. It is translated as CASSLGTPLAKNIQYF.

CDR3 protein: CASSLEPGTPYQPQHF. Here the CDR3 DNA reads TGCGCCAGCAGCTTGGAACCCGGGACACCTTATCAGCCCCAGCATTTT. The chain couples TRBV5-1 to TRBJ1-5; TRBD1 is a possible D gene (6 bases). The germline V gene has CDR1 SGHRS and CDR2 YFSETQ. The CDR3 has 16 residues. The V end lost 0 bases, the J end lost 5 bases, and 15 bases lay between the germline ends.

This chain links TRBV10-3 with TRBJ2-2, with 7 bases that match TRBD1. With 3 bases clipped from V and 1 base from J, the junction kept 5 bases outside the gene matches. Germline CDR1 is ENHRY and CDR2 is SYGVKD. The CDR3 length is 16 residues. In DNA form, the CDR3 reads TGTGCCATCAGTGAAGGGGACAGAAAGAACACCGGGGAGCTGTTTTTT. Its protein product is CAISEGDRKNTGELFF.

This clone is a singleton in its sample. J is TRBJ1-4 and V is TRBV7-9; 8 bases are a match to TRBD1. The germline gives CDR1 SEHNR, CDR2 FQNEAQ (reference sequence). After removal of 5 bases from V and 5 bases from J, the junction contained 10 bases not matched to a gene. The CDR3 is 16 amino acids. The CDR3 DNA is TGTGCCAGCAGCCCAAAGGGAGACAGGGGAAATGAAAAACTGTTTTTT. Translation gives CASSPKGDRGNEKLFF.